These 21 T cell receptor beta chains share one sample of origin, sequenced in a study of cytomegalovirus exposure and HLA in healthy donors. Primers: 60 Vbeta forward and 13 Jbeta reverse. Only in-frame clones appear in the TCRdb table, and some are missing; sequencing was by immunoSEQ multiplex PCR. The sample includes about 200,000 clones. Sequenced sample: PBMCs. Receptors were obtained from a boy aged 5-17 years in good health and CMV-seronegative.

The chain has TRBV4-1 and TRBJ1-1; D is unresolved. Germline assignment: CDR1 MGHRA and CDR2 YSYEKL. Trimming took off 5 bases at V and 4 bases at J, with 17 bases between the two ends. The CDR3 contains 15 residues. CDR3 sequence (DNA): TGCGCCAGCAGCTGGAAAGTTGGGCCCGGCACTGAAGCTTTCTTT. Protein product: CASSWKVGPGTEAFF.

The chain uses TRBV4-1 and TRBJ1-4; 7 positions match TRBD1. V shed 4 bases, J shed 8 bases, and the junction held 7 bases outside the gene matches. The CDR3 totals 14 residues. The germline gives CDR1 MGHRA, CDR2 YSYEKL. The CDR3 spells CASSRGGESEKLFF. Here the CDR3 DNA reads TGCGCCAGCAGCCGAGGGGGCGAGTCGGAAAAACTGTTTTTT.

CDR3 sequence: CASQRGEETQYF. The CDR3 coding sequence is TGCGCCAGCCAGCGGGGTGAGGAGACCCAGTACTTC. The gene calls are TRBV5-1 and TRBJ2-5; 7 bases are a match to TRBD2. The V gene end was trimmed by 7 bases and the J gene end by 5 bases; junction bases not matched to a gene: 5. Germline V CDR1 and CDR2: SGHRS, YFSETQ. This CDR3 is built from 12 residues.

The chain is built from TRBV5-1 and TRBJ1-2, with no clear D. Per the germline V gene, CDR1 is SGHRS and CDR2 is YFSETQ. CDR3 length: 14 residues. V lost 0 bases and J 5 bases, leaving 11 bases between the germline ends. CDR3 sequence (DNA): TGCGCCAGCAGCTTGGGCAGCGAGAAGTATGGCTACACCTTC. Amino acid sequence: CASSLGSEKYGYTF.

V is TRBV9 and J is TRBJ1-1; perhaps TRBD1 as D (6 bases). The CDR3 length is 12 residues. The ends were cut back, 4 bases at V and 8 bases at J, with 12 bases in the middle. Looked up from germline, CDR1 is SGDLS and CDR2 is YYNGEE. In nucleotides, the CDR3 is TGTGCCAGCAGCCCTCAGACAGGAGAAGCTTTCTTT. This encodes CASSPQTGEAFF.

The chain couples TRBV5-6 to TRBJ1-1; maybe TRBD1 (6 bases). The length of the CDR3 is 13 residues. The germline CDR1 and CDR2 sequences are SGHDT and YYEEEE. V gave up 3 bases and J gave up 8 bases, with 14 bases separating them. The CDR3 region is CASSSEIQGEAFF. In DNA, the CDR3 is TGTGCCAGCAGCTCGGAAATACAGGGAGAAGCTTTCTTT.

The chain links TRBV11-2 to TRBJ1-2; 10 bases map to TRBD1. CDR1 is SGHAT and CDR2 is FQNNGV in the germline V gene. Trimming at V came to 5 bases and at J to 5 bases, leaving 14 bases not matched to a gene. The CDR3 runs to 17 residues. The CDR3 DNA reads TGTGCCAGCAGCCCCCAGCCGGGACAGGGGATCGGATATGGCTACACCTTC. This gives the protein CASSPQPGQGIGYGYTF.

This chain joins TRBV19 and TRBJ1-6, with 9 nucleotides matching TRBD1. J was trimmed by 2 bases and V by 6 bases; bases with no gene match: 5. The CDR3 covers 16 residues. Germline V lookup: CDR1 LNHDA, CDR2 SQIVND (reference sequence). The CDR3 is CASSKDRGAYNSPLHF. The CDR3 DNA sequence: TGTGCCAGTAGCAAGGACAGGGGCGCCTATAATTCACCCCTCCACTTT.

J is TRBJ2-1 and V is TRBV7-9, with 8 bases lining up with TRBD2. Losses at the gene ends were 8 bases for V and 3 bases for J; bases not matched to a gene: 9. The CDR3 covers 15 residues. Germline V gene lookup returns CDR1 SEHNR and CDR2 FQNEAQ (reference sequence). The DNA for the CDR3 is TGTGCCAGCGGACGACTAGCGCCGCTCTACAATGAGCAGTTCTTC. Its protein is CASGRLAPLYNEQFF.

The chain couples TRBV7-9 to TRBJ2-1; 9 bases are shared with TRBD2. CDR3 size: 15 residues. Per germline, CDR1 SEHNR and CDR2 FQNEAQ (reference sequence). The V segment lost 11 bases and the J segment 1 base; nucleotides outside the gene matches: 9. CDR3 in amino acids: CAYGAGGVSYNEQFF. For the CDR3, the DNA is TGTGCCTACGGGGCGGGGGGGGTTTCCTACAATGAGCAGTTCTTC.

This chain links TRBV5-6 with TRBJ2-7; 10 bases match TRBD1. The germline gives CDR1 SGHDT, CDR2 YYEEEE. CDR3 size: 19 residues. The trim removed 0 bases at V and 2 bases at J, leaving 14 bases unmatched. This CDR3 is CASSLAGQGLAGETYEQYF. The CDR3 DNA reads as TGTGCCAGCAGCTTGGCGGGACAGGGGCTGGCGGGGGAGACCTACGAGCAGTACTTC.

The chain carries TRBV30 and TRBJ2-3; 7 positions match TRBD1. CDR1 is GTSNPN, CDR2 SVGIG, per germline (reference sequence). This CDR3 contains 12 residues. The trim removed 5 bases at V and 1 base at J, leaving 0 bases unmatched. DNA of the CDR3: TGTGCCTGGGGACAGGGCACAGATACGCAGTATTTT. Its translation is CAWGQGTDTQYF.

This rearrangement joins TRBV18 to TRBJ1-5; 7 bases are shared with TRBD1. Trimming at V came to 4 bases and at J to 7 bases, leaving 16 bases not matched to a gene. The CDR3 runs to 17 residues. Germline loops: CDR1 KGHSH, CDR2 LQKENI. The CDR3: CASSLNRQGGMQQPQHF. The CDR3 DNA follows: TGTGCCAGCTCACTAAATCGGCAGGGGGGTATGCAACAGCCCCAGCATTTT.

The CDR3, as DNA: TGTGCCAGCAGTGACCGGGGGGCCTATTCGGACAATGAGCAGTTCTTC. Residues: CASSDRGAYSDNEQFF. The chain employs TRBV6-1 and TRBJ2-1, with D possibly TRBD2 on 7 matching bases. V lost 3 bases, J lost 5 bases, and 17 bases lay in between. CDR1 MNHNS and CDR2 SASEGT come from the germline V gene. This CDR3 is built from 16 residues.

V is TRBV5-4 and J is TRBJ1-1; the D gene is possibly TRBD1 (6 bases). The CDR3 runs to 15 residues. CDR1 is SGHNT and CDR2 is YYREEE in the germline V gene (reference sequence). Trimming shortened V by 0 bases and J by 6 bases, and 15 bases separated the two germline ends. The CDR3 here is CASSLAGPGGAEAFF. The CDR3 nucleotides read TGTGCCAGCAGCTTGGCCGGCCCTGGGGGCGCTGAAGCTTTCTTT. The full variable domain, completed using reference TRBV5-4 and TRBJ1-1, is ETGVTQSPTHLIKTRGQQVTLRCSSQSGHNTVSWYQQALGQGPQFIFQYYREEENGRGNFPPRFSGLQFPNYSSELNVNALELDDSALYLCASSLAGPGGAEAFFGQGTRLTVV.

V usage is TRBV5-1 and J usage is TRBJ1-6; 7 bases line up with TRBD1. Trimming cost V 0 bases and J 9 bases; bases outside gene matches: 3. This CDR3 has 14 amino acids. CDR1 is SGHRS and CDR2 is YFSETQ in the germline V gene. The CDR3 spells CASSLGTGVSPLHF. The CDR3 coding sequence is TGCGCCAGCAGCTTGGGGACAGGAGTTTCACCCCTCCACTTT. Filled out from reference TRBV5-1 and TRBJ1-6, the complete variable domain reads KAGVTQTPRYLIKTRGQQVTLSCSPISGHRSVSWYQQTPGQGLQFLFEYFSETQRNKGNFPGRFSGRQFSNSRSEMNVSTLELGDSALYLCASSLGTGVSPLHFGNGTRLTVT.

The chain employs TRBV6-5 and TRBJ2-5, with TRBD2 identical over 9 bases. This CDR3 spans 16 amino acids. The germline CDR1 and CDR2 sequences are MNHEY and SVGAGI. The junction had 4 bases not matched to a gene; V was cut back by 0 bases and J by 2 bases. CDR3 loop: CASSYSGRGGQETQYF. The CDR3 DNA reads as TGTGCCAGCAGTTACTCCGGGCGGGGGGGGCAAGAGACCCAGTACTTC.

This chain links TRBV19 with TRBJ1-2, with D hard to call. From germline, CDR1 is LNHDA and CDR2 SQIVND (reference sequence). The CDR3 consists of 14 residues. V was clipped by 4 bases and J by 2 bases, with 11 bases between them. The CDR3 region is CASSSLGQNYGYTF. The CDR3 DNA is TGTGCCAGTAGTAGTTTGGGCCAGAACTATGGCTACACCTTC.

The CDR3: CASSPFRRGDTQYF. DNA for the CDR3: TGTGCCAGCAGCCCCTTTCGGAGGGGCGATACGCAGTATTTT. This chain links TRBV6-5 with TRBJ2-3, with D maybe TRBD2 (6 bases). Germline V CDR1 and CDR2: MNHEY, SVGAGI. Trimming stripped 6 bases from V and 6 bases from J, with 16 bases between. CDR3 length: 14 amino acids.

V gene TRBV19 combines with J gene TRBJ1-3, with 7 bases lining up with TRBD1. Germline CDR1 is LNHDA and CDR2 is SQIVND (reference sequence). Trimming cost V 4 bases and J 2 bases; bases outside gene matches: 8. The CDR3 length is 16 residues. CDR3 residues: CASSTRTGKTGNTIYF. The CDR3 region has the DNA TGTGCCAGTAGTACTCGGACAGGAAAAACTGGAAACACCATATATTTT.

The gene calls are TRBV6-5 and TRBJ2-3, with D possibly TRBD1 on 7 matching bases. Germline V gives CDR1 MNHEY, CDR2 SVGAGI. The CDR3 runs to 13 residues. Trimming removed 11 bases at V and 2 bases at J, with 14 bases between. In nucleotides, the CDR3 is TGTGCCGCGCGGGGACAGAACACAGATACGCAGTATTTT. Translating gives CAARGQNTDTQYF.